This passage covers 3 T cell receptor beta chains from one sample sequenced in a study of T cells after yellow fever vaccination. TCRdb analysed the 5' RACE reads with MiXCR anew, one entry per CDR3 protein. Of about 330,000 distinct CDR3 sequences in the sample, around 7.3% were seen once. This specimen was PBMCs, taken around 45 days after the first yellow fever vaccination. All receptors derive from a man between 18 and 35 years old who received the YFV17D yellow fever vaccine.

Only a few counts were recorded for this clonotype. The V gene is TRBV5-8, the J gene TRBJ1-1, with TRBD1 matching over 7 bases. With V trimmed by 3 bases and J by 5 bases, 1 base remained unmatched. The CDR3 length is 12 residues. The germline gives CDR1 SGHTS, CDR2 YDEGEE. CDR3 sequence reads: CASSSGQTEAFF. The CDR3 DNA is TGTGCCAGCAGCTCGGGACAGACTGAAGCTTTCTTT.

V usage is TRBV20-1 and J usage is TRBJ1-2, with 7 bases matching TRBD1. Germline V gene sequence: CDR1 DFQATT, CDR2 SNEGSKA (reference sequence). With 6 bases clipped from V and 2 bases from J, the junction kept 18 bases outside the gene matches. The CDR3 spans 17 residues. The CDR3 is CSAQTPGQTRRNYGYTF. The DNA for the CDR3 is TGCAGTGCCCAAACTCCGGGACAGACAAGGCGGAACTATGGCTACACCTTC.

V gene TRBV7-2 combines with J gene TRBJ1-5, with D possibly being TRBD1 (5 bases). The germline V gene encodes CDR1 SGHTA and CDR2 FQGNSA. With 1 base removed from V and 5 bases from J, the gap between germline ends came to 15 bases. The length of the CDR3 is 16 residues. This CDR3 is CASSLEGHLRHQPQHF. Written as DNA, the CDR3 is TGTGCCAGCAGCTTAGAAGGACACCTTCGCCATCAGCCCCAGCATTTT. The full variable domain, with the rest looked up from reference TRBV7-2 and TRBJ1-5, is GAGVSQSPSNKVTEKGKDVELRCDPISGHTALYWYRQSLGQGLEFLIYFQGNSAPDKSGLPSDRFSAERTGGSVSTLTIQRTQQEDSAVYLCASSLEGHLRHQPQHFGDGTRLSIL.